The 32 T cell receptor beta chains below all came from one sample that was sequenced in a study of T cell repertoires in cytomegalovirus infection. TCRdb passed the reads through MiXCR, listing each CDR3 protein once. The sample lists more than 85,000 distinct CDR3 sequences, approximately 16% occurring once. Source material: PBMCs. The receptors come from a human donor in good health (CMV status not recorded). Some clones in this sample may be carry-over from other donors' samples.

The rearrangement joins TRBV6-8 to TRBJ2-7, with D perhaps TRBD1 or TRBD2 (5 bases each). The CDR3 has 13 amino acids. V was clipped by 9 bases and J by 3 bases, with 15 bases between them. In germline, CDR1 is MNHGY, CDR2 SAAAGT. The CDR3 loop reads CASCRDGIYEQYF. In DNA form, the CDR3 reads TGTGCCAGTTGCCGGGACGGGATCTACGAGCAGTACTTC.

Only a few counts were recorded for this clonotype. V usage is TRBV29-1 and J usage is TRBJ2-3, with 8 bases matching TRBD1. The V gene end was trimmed by 3 bases and the J gene end by 6 bases; junction bases not matched to a gene: 5. Germline V gene lookup returns CDR1 SQVTM and CDR2 ANQGSEA. The CDR3 spans 13 residues. This chain's CDR3 is CSVDQGASDTQYF. The DNA for the CDR3 is TGCAGCGTTGACCAGGGGGCATCTGATACGCAGTATTTT.

This clonotype was counted many times. This CDR3 reads CASSLAGIGFTEAFF. CDR3 bases: TGTGCCAGCAGCTTAGCAGGGATTGGGTTCACTGAAGCTTTCTTT. The V gene is TRBV7-9, the J gene TRBJ1-1; D not resolved. CDR3 length: 15 residues. Germline-derived CDR1 and CDR2 are SEHNR and FQNEAQ (reference sequence). V lost 0 bases to trimming and J lost 4 bases, with 12 bases between them.

The V call is TRBV5-1, the J call TRBJ2-7; TRBD1 agrees at 8 bases. Losses at the gene ends were 3 bases for V and 1 base for J; bases not matched to a gene: 6. This CDR3 region has 15 residues. The germline CDR1 and CDR2 sequences are SGHRS and YFSETQ. The CDR3 coding sequence is TGCGCCAGCAGCTACTGGACAGGGCTATCCTACGAGCAGTACTTC. Encoded protein: CASSYWTGLSYEQYF.

The chain has TRBV5-4 and TRBJ1-1; D is uncertain. The CDR3 runs 14 residues. V was pared by 4 bases and J by 1 base, with 11 bases between. CDR1 and CDR2 (germline): SGHNT, YYREEE (reference sequence). The CDR3 nucleotides are TGTGCCAGCAGCCGCCCTGTCGGGAACACTGAAGCTTTCTTT. Translated, it gives CASSRPVGNTEAFF.

Concerning this clonotype itself: Since a much larger clone is just one base distant, this may be a read error. This chain connects TRBV7-2 to TRBJ1-2; 7 nucleotides match TRBD1. CDR3 length equals 13 residues. Trimming took 6 bases from V and 7 from J; bases not matched to a gene: 8. Germline V CDR1 and CDR2: SGHTA, FQGNSA. In nucleotides, the CDR3 is TGTGCCAGCAGTCCGTACAGGGGCCCTGGCTACACCTTC. This gives the protein CASSPYRGPGYTF.

This chain uses TRBV28 with TRBJ2-3; 7 nucleotides line up with TRBD1. There are 17 residues in the CDR3. CDR1 and CDR2 from the germline V gene are MDHEN and SYDVKM. V shed 4 bases and J 3 bases; nucleotides not matched to a gene: 13. CDR3: CASSSRSTGMLTDTQYF. The CDR3 DNA reads TGTGCCAGCAGTTCCCGGTCGACAGGGATGTTGACAGATACGCAGTATTTT.

The J gene is TRBJ2-5, the V gene TRBV5-1, with D tentatively TRBD1 or TRBD2 (5 bases each). Germline-derived CDR1 and CDR2 are SGHRS and YFSETQ. Deletions cut 4 bases from V and 1 base from J, with 14 bases between. The CDR3 totals 15 residues. Here the CDR3 reads CASSLGTVLQETQYF. The CDR3 bases are TGCGCCAGCAGCCTCGGGACGGTCCTCCAAGAGACCCAGTACTTC. Full variable domain (rest looked up from reference TRBV5-1 and TRBJ2-5): KAGVTQTPRYLIKTRGQQVTLSCSPISGHRSVSWYQQTPGQGLQFLFEYFSETQRNKGNFPGRFSGRQFSNSRSEMNVSTLELGDSALYLCASSLGTVLQETQYFGPGTRLLVL.

V is TRBV12-3 or TRBV12-4 and J is TRBJ2-6; D gene uncertain. Trimming pared 2 bases from V and 0 bases from J, leaving 5 bases between. The CDR3 covers 15 residues. Written as DNA, the CDR3 is TGTGCCAGCAGTTTAATTTCCTCTGGGGCCAACGTCCTGACTTTC. Encoded protein: CASSLISSGANVLTF.

At least ten counts were recorded for this clonotype. The chain couples TRBV11-2 to TRBJ2-3; 14 nucleotides agree with TRBD2. The CDR3 has 16 residues. The V gene's germline CDR1 is SGHAT and CDR2 FQNNGV. The V and J ends lost 5 bases and 3 bases, in that order; junction bases with no gene match: 4. For the CDR3, the DNA is TGTGCCAGCAGCCCCCGGACTAGCGGGGGGACAGATACGCAGTATTTT. Its protein product is CASSPRTSGGTDTQYF.

The V and J genes are TRBV12-3 or TRBV12-4 and TRBJ2-4; D remains ambiguous. The CDR3 extends over 13 amino acids. The V gene lost 6 bases and the J gene lost 0 bases, with 6 bases spanning the gap. CDR3 nucleotides: TGTGCCAGCAGGGGTTTAGCCAAAAACATTCAGTACTTC. Its translation is CASRGLAKNIQYF.

In its sample, this clonotype was seen many times. The V and J genes are TRBV7-2 and TRBJ2-1, with 7 bases that match TRBD2. The CDR3 runs 11 residues. CDR1 and CDR2 (germline): SGHTA, FQGNSA. Trimming removed 7 bases from V and 8 bases from J; junction bases left unmatched: 2. CDR3 residues: CASTTSDEQFF. CDR3 bases: TGTGCCAGCACAACTAGCGATGAGCAGTTCTTC.

This clonotype was found a few times. V gene TRBV29-1 combines with J gene TRBJ1-2, with D unclear. V was pared by 0 bases and J by 8 bases, with 7 bases between. Germline loops: CDR1 SQVTM, CDR2 ANQGSEA. CDR3 length: 11 amino acids. The CDR3 is CSVEEGSGYTF. For the CDR3, the DNA is TGCAGCGTTGAAGAGGGAAGCGGCTACACCTTC.

Of note for this clonotype: An end of the junction differs from the germline gene, which may be a read error. V usage is TRBV18 and J usage is TRBJ1-1; D perhaps matches TRBD1 (5 bases). The CDR3 has 17 amino acids. Looked up from germline, CDR1 is KGHSH and CDR2 is LQKENI. As DNA, the CDR3 is TGTGCCAGCACACCAGTCACGACGGGACTCATGAACACTGAAGCTTTCTTT. It translates to CASTPVTTGLMNTEAFF.

The chain combines TRBV28 with TRBJ1-6, with D uncertain. Germline loops: CDR1 MDHEN, CDR2 SYDVKM. The CDR3 totals 14 residues. V was shortened by 3 bases and J by 10 bases, with 13 bases between the two germline ends. The CDR3 sequence is CASSFSRSRSPLHF. In DNA, the CDR3 is TGTGCCAGCAGTTTTTCAAGATCAAGGTCACCCCTCCACTTT.

This clonotype was observed a handful of times. The rearrangement uses TRBV20-1 and TRBJ2-1; the match to TRBD2 covers 7 bases. Germline values: CDR1 DFQATT, CDR2 SNEGSKA (reference sequence). The ends lost 2 bases at V and 5 bases at J; junction bases unmatched: 12. The CDR3 covers 16 residues. The CDR3 bases are TGCAGTGCTAGATTCCCCCGGCTAGCGGTTGACAATGAGCAGTTCTTC. Its translation is CSARFPRLAVDNEQFF.

This chain connects TRBV11-2 to TRBJ2-1; 10 bases fit TRBD1. V was pared by 3 bases and J by 9 bases, with 5 bases of the junction left unmatched. CDR3 length: 14 amino acids. CDR1 is SGHAT, CDR2 FQNNGV, per germline. CDR3 in DNA: TGTGCCAGCAGCTTGGGACAGGGGCAGGGTGAGCAGTTCTTC. Its translation is CASSLGQGQGEQFF.

This sequence joins TRBV28 and TRBJ2-3; D is undetermined. V dropped 6 bases and J dropped 3 bases, with 10 bases sitting between them. There are 13 residues in the CDR3. Germline values: CDR1 MDHEN, CDR2 SYDVKM. CDR3 nucleotides: TGTGCCAGCAGCTCCCACGGGACAGATACGCAGTATTTT. Its translation: CASSSHGTDTQYF.

This clonotype was detected only a few times. The CDR3 nucleotides read TGTGCCAGCAGTCAGGGACAGTGGAACACTGAAGCTTTCTTT. Translating gives CASSQGQWNTEAFF. This chain uses TRBV28 with TRBJ1-1; TRBD1 matches 7 bases. The germline gives CDR1 MDHEN, CDR2 SYDVKM. The junction had 4 bases not matched to a gene; V was cut back by 5 bases and J by 1 base. CDR3 length equals 14 residues.

This chain uses TRBV20-1 with TRBJ1-4; TRBD1 might be the D (6 bases). Germline CDR1 and CDR2: DFQATT and SNEGSKA (reference sequence). The CDR3 contains 15 residues. Trimming left V 2 bases short and J 4 bases short, with 14 bases between. CDR3 residues: CSARSRGLGNEKLFF. In nucleotides, the CDR3 is TGCAGTGCTAGATCCCGGGGGCTAGGTAATGAAAAACTGTTTTTT.

The genes are TRBV20-1 and TRBJ1-2; D is ambiguous. From germline, CDR1 is DFQATT and CDR2 SNEGSKA (reference sequence). Deletions cut 0 bases from V and 8 bases from J, with 22 bases between. CDR3 length: 16 amino acids. CDR3 protein: CSARDPTDSIMGGYTF. DNA of the CDR3: TGCAGTGCTAGAGATCCGACGGACTCAATCATGGGAGGCTACACCTTC.

This chain uses TRBV7-3 with TRBJ2-3; 9 bases fit TRBD2. Trimming cost V 5 bases and J 6 bases; bases outside gene matches: 9. Per germline, CDR1 SGHTA and CDR2 FQGTGA. The CDR3 covers 15 residues. The CDR3 DNA sequence: TGTGCCAGCAGCCGGAGCGGGGGGCGTTCGGATACGCAGTATTTT. It codes for CASSRSGGRSDTQYF. The complete variable domain, with remaining parts taken from reference TRBV7-3 and TRBJ2-3, reads GAGVSQTPSNKVTEKGKYVELRCDPISGHTALYWYRQSLGQGPEFLIYFQGTGAADDSGLPNDRFFAVRPEGSVSTLKIQRTERGDSAVYLCASSRSGGRSDTQYFGPGTRLTVL.

This clonotype has only a few counts. The V call is TRBV5-1, the J call TRBJ2-3; 8 bases fit TRBD1. CDR1 is SGHRS, CDR2 YFSETQ, per germline. The V gene end was trimmed by 5 bases and the J gene end by 3 bases; junction bases not matched to a gene: 8. The CDR3 runs to 15 residues. The chain's CDR3 is CASSRGDRKTDTQYF. The CDR3, as DNA: TGCGCCAGCAGTAGAGGGGACAGGAAGACAGATACGCAGTATTTT.

This clonotype was observed many times. The V call is TRBV7-9, the J call TRBJ2-7; 8 bases agree with TRBD1. The ends lost 4 bases at V and 4 bases at J; junction bases unmatched: 9. This CDR3 contains 15 residues. Germline V gene sequence: CDR1 SEHNR, CDR2 FQNEAQ (reference sequence). Written as DNA, the CDR3 is TGTGCCAGCAGCTCGACCCTCCGGGACAGGTACGAGCAGTACTTC. It translates to CASSSTLRDRYEQYF.

The V call is TRBV6-2 or TRBV6-3, the J call TRBJ1-6; D possibly corresponds to TRBD1 (5 bases). The germline gives CDR1 MNHEY, CDR2 SVGEGT. With 6 bases removed from V and 4 bases from J, the gap between germline ends came to 10 bases. The CDR3 consists of 14 residues. In nucleotides, the CDR3 is TGTGCCAGCAGCCGGGACGGTTATAATTCACCCCTCCACTTT. Protein: CASSRDGYNSPLHF.

Ten or more counts support this clonotype. The chain couples TRBV5-4 to TRBJ1-1; maybe TRBD1 (6 bases). Deletions cut 2 bases from V and 5 bases from J, with 13 bases between. The CDR3 length is 14 residues. Germline CDR1 reads SGHNT; CDR2 reads YYREEE (reference sequence). In DNA form, the CDR3 reads TGTGCCAGCAGCTTATTTGGACAGCCGACTGAAGCTTTCTTT. It is translated as CASSLFGQPTEAFF.

This clonotype was picked up many times. J is TRBJ2-5 and V is TRBV7-2, with D possibly being TRBD1 (5 bases). Germline lookup yields CDR1 SGHTA and CDR2 FQGNSA. CDR3 size: 14 residues. Trimming cost V 1 base and J 4 bases, with 10 bases left between them. The CDR3 spells CASSLDAGRETQYF. The CDR3 DNA sequence: TGTGCCAGCAGCTTAGACGCAGGGCGAGAGACCCAGTACTTC. Combining the CDR3 with reference TRBV7-2 and TRBJ2-5 gives the whole variable domain GAGVSQSPSNKVTEKGKDVELRCDPISGHTALYWYRQSLGQGLEFLIYFQGNSAPDKSGLPSDRFSAERTGGSVSTLTIQRTQQEDSAVYLCASSLDAGRETQYFGPGTRLLVL.

V gene TRBV18 combines with J gene TRBJ1-4, with unresolved D. Germline V CDR1 and CDR2: KGHSH, LQKENI. The length of the CDR3 is 12 residues. Trimming cost V 1 base and J 4 bases, with 1 base left between them. CDR3 protein: CASSPHNEKLFF. In DNA, the CDR3 is TGTGCCAGCTCACCACATAATGAAAAACTGTTTTTT.

The V gene is TRBV7-3, the J gene TRBJ2-3, with 8 bases that match TRBD2. Germline-derived CDR1 and CDR2 are SGHTA and FQGTGA. The CDR3 is 15 amino acids. V shed 5 bases and J 1 base; nucleotides not matched to a gene: 5. The CDR3 spells CASSDPGGGTDTQYF. The CDR3 DNA sequence: TGTGCCAGCAGCGATCCCGGGGGGGGCACAGATACGCAGTATTTT.

V and J are TRBV12-3 or TRBV12-4 and TRBJ1-5, with D possibly TRBD1 on 6 matching bases. The length of the CDR3 is 15 residues. V was cut by 4 bases and J by 2 bases, with 12 bases left in between. The chain's CDR3 is CASSSNREGNQPQHF. The CDR3 DNA reads as TGTGCCAGCAGTTCGAACAGGGAGGGCAATCAGCCCCAGCATTTT.

The rearrangement links TRBV6-1 to TRBJ2-7; TRBD1 aligns across 7 bases. V was pared by 5 bases and J by 3 bases, with 7 bases of the junction left unmatched. The CDR3 length is 14 residues. Per the germline V gene, CDR1 is MNHNS and CDR2 is SASEGT. The CDR3 loop reads CASSPTGQIYEQYF. Written as DNA, the CDR3 is TGTGCCAGCAGTCCGACGGGACAGATCTACGAGCAGTACTTC.

V and J are TRBV5-5 and TRBJ1-1, with a possible D match to TRBD1 (5 bases). This CDR3 comprises 13 residues. Trimming took 5 bases from V and 7 from J, leaving 15 bases between them. The germline gives CDR1 SGHKS, CDR2 YYEKEE (reference sequence). The CDR3 sequence is CASRQGRGGEAFF. The CDR3 region has the DNA TGTGCCAGCAGACAAGGACGGGGGGGTGAAGCTTTCTTT.